Listed here are 5 T cell receptor beta chains from one sample, sequenced in a study of T cell responses to AZD1222 COVID-19 vaccine. Method: immunoSEQ multiplex PCR; TCRdb's copy keeps in-frame clones and lacks some. The table has 120,000 to 150,000 clones, approximately 90% seen once. The starting material was peripheral blood, obtained 28 days after the second AZD1222 dose. These TCRs come from an adult who received the AZD1222 COVID-19 vaccine.

This chain connects TRBV10-1 to TRBJ2-1; the D gene is possibly TRBD2 (6 bases). In germline, CDR1 is WNHNN, CDR2 SYGVQD (reference sequence). The V end was cut by 2 bases, the J end by 10 bases, with 21 bases between. The CDR3 loop spans 16 amino acids. DNA of the CDR3: TGCGCCAGCAGTGAGCCCGGGACTGCGGGTCCGAGCGAGCAGTTCTTC. It encodes CASSEPGTAGPSEQFF.

The chain joins TRBV10-2 to TRBJ1-1; TRBD1 matches 7 bases. Germline V CDR1 and CDR2: WSHSY, SAAADI. This CDR3 is built from 15 residues. V lost 7 bases, J lost 0 bases, and 8 bases stayed unmatched. The CDR3 is CASIATGRMNTEAFF. In DNA, the CDR3 is TGCGCCAGCATAGCGACAGGGCGAATGAACACTGAAGCTTTCTTT.

The chain is built from TRBV3-1 (or the pseudogene TRBV3-2) and TRBJ1-1; D is perhaps TRBD1 (5 bases). CDR1 and CDR2 from the germline V gene are LGHDT and YNNKEL (reference sequence). V was trimmed by 5 bases and J by 1 base, leaving 8 bases between them. The CDR3 is 13 amino acids. DNA for the CDR3: TGTGCCAGCAGCAGACAGTGGAACACTGAAGCTTTCTTT. Encoded protein: CASSRQWNTEAFF.

CDR3 residues: CASSSLELGEQFF. In nucleotides, the CDR3 is TGTGCCAGCAGTTCGCTCGAACTAGGGGAGCAGTTCTTC. The chain uses TRBV6-4 and TRBJ2-1; a possible D gene is TRBD2 (5 bases). Germline CDR1 reads MRHNA; CDR2 reads SNTAGT. V gave up 5 bases and J gave up 10 bases, with 15 bases separating them. CDR3 size: 13 residues.

The chain employs TRBV28 and TRBJ1-1, with TRBD1 matching over 7 bases. This CDR3 is 16 amino acids long. The V segment lost 5 bases and the J segment 6 bases; nucleotides outside the gene matches: 15. CDR1 is MDHEN and CDR2 is SYDVKM in the germline V gene. The CDR3 region has the DNA TGTGCCAGCAGTCCCATGACAGGGTGGGACGAATCTGAAGCTTTCTTT. This encodes CASSPMTGWDESEAFF.